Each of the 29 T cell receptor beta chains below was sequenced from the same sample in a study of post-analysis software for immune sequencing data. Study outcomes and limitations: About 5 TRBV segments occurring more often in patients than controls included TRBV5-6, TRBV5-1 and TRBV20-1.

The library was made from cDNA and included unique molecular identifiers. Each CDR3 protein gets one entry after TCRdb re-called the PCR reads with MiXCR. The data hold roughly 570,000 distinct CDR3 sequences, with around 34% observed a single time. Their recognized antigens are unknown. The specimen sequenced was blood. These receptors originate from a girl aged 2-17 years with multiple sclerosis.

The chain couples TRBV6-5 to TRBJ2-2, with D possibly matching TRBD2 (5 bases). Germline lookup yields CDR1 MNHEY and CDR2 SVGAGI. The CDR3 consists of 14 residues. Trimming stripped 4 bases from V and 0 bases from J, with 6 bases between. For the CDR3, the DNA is TGTGCCAGCAGTTTGGAGGCGAACACCGGGGAGCTGTTTTTT. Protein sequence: CASSLEANTGELFF.

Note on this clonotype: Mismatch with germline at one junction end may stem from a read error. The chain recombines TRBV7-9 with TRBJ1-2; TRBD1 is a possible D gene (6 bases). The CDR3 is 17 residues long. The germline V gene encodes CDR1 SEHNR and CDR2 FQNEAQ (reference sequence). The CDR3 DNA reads TGTGCCAGCAGCTTAGCGTTACGGGGGGCGCTGGACTATAGCTACACCTTC. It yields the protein CASSLALRGALDYSYTF.

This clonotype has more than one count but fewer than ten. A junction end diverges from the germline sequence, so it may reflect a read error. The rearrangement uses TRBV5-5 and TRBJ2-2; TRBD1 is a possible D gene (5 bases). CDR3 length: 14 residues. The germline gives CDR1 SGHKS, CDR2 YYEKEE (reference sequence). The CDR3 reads CAGSPTVNTGELFF. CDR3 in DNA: TGTGCCGGCAGCCCGACAGTGAACACCGGGGAGCTGTTTTTT. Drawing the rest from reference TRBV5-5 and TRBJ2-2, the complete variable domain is DAGVTQSPTHLIKTRGQQVTLRCSPISGHKSVSWYQQVLGQGPQFIFQYYEKEERGRGNFPDRFSARQFPNYSSELNVNALLLGDSALYLCAGSPTVNTGELFFGEGSRLTVL.

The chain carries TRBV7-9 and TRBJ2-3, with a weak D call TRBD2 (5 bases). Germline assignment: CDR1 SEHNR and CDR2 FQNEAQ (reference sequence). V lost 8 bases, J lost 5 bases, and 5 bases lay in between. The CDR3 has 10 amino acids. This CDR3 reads CASEGDTQYF. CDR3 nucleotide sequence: TGTGCCAGCGAGGGAGATACGCAGTATTTT.

This CDR3 is CSATYGSETQYF. In DNA, the CDR3 is TGCAGTGCCACGTATGGGTCAGAGACCCAGTACTTC. V and J are TRBV20-1 and TRBJ2-5; D not resolved. Germline lookup yields CDR1 DFQATT and CDR2 SNEGSKA (reference sequence). The CDR3 covers 12 residues. Trimming removed 6 bases at V and 4 bases at J, with 12 bases between.

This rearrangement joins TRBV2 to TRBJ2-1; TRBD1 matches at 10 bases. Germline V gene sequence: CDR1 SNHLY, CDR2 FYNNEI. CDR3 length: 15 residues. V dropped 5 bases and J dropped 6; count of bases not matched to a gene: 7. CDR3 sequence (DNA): TGTGCCAGCAGTTTTCGGACAGGGGGTGGCAATGAGCAGTTCTTC. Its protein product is CASSFRTGGGNEQFF.

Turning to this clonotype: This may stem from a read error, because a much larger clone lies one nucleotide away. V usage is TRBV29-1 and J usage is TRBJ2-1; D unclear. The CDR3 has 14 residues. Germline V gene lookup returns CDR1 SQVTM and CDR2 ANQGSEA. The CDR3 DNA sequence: TGCAGCGTTAAAGATCGATCCGATTACAATGAGCAGTTCTTC. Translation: CSVKDRSDYNEQFF.

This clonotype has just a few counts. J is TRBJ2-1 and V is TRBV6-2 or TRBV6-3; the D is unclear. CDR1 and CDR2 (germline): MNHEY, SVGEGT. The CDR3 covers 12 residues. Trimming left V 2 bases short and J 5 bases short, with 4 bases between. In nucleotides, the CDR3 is TGTGCCAGCAGTTACGATCACAATGAGCAGTTCTTC. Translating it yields CASSYDHNEQFF.

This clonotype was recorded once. CDR3 coding DNA: TGTGCCAGCAGTGGAGCCCCGAGAACGGGCAACTATGGCTACACCTTC. This translates into CASSGAPRTGNYGYTF. V gene TRBV12-3 or TRBV12-4 combines with J gene TRBJ1-2, with D uncertain. This CDR3 has 16 amino acids. With 5 bases removed from V and 2 bases from J, the gap between germline ends came to 18 bases.

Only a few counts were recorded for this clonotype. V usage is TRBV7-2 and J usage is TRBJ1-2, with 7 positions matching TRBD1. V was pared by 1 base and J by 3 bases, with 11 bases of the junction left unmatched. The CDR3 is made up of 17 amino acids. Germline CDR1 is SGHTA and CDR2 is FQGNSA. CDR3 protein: CASSLVVRRTGDYGYTF. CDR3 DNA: TGTGCCAGCAGCTTAGTAGTCCGGCGGACAGGCGACTATGGCTACACCTTC.

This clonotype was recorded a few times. The CDR3 sequence: CATSAPGGSYGYTF. Here the CDR3 DNA reads TGTGCCACCAGTGCCCCCGGGGGCAGCTATGGCTACACCTTC. The J gene is TRBJ1-2, the V gene TRBV24-1; TRBD1 is a possible D gene (6 bases). This CDR3 region has 14 residues. The germline gives CDR1 KGHDR, CDR2 SFDVKD. V was clipped by 5 bases and J by 4 bases, with 13 bases between them.

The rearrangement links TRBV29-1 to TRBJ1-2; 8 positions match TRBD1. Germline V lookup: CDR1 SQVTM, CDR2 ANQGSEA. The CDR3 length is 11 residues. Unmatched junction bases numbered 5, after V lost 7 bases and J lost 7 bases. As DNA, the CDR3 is TGCAGCGCCCGACAGGGGCCTGGCTACACCTTC. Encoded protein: CSARQGPGYTF.

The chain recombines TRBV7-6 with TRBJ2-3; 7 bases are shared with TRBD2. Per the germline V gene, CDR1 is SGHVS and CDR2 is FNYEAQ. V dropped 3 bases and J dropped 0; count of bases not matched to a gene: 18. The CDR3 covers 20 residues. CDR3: CASSFSRDYVKGKSTDTQYF. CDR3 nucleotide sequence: TGTGCCAGCAGCTTTAGCCGGGACTACGTAAAGGGAAAAAGCACAGATACGCAGTATTTT.

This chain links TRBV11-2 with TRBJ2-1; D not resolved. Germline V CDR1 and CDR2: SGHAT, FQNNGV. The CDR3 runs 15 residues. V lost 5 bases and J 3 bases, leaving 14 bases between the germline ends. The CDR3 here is CASSDPLEVYNEQFF. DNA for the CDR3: TGTGCCAGCAGCGATCCTCTTGAGGTCTACAATGAGCAGTTCTTC.

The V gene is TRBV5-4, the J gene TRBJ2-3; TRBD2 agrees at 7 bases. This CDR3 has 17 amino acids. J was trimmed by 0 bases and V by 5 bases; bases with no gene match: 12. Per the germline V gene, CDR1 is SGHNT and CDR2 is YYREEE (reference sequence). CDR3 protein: CASRALIGGSSTDTQYF. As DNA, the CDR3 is TGTGCCAGCAGAGCTTTGATTGGCGGGAGTAGCACAGATACGCAGTATTTT.

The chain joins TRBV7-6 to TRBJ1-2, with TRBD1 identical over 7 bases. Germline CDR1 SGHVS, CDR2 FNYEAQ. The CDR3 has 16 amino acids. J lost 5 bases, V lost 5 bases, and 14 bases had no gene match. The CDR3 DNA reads TGTGCCAGCAGCCGCCTCTCTGAAGGGGGCGCTTATGGCTACACCTTC. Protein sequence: CASSRLSEGGAYGYTF.

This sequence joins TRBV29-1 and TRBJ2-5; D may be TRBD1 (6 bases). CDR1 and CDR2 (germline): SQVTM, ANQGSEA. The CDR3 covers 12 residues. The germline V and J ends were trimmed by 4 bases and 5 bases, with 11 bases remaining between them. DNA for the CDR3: TGCAGCGTTGCTTGGGGGCTGGAGACCCAGTACTTC. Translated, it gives CSVAWGLETQYF.

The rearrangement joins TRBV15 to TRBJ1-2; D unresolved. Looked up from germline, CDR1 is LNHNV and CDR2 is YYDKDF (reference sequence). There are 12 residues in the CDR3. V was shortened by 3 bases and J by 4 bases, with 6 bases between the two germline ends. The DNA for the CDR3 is TGTGCCACCAGCAGGGATTTCTATGGCTACACCTTC. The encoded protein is CATSRDFYGYTF. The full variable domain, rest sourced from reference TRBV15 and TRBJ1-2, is DAMVIQNPRYQVTQFGKPVTLSCSQTLNHNVMYWYQQKSSQAPKLLFHYYDKDFNNEADTPDNFQSRRPNTSFCFLDIRSPGLGDTAMYLCATSRDFYGYTFGSGTRLTVV.

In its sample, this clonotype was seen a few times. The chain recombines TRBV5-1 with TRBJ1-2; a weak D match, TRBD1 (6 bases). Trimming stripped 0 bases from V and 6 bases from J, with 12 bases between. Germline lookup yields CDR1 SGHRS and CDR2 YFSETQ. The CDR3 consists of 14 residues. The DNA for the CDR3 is TGCGCCAGCAGCTTGGTGACAGGTTTGGATGGCTACACCTTC. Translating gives CASSLVTGLDGYTF.

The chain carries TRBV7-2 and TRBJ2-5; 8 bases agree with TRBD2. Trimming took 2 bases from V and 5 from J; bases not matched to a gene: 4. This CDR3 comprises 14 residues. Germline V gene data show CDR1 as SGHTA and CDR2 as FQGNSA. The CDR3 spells CASSLTGGPETQYF. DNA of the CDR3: TGTGCCAGCAGCTTAACGGGGGGGCCGGAGACCCAGTACTTC.

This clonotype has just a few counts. CDR3 amino acids: CASSLYLHRTDLNEQFF. In DNA, the CDR3 is TGTGCCAGCAGCTTGTATCTCCATCGGACAGACCTCAATGAGCAGTTCTTC. V usage is TRBV5-5 and J usage is TRBJ2-1, with D perhaps matching TRBD1 (6 bases). Trimming took 1 base from V and 6 from J, leaving 20 bases between them. Germline V gives CDR1 SGHKS, CDR2 YYEKEE (reference sequence). The CDR3 contains 17 residues.

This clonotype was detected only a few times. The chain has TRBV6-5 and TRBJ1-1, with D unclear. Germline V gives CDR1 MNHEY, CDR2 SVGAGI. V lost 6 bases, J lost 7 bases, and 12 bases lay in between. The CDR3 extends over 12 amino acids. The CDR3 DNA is TGTGCCAGCAGCAATAACGGTTTTGAAGCTTTCTTT. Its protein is CASSNNGFEAFF.

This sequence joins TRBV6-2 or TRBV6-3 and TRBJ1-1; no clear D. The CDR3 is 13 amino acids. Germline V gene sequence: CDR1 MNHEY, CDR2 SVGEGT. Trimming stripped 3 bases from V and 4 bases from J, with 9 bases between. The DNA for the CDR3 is TGTGCCAGCAGTTATGGGCGGTGCACTGAAGCTTTCTTT. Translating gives CASSYGRCTEAFF.

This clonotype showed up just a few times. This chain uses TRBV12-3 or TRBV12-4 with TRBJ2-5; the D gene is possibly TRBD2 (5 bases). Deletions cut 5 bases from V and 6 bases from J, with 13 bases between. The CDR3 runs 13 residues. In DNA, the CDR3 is TGTGCCAGCAGTCCTGGACTGTGGAAGACCCAGTACTTC. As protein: CASSPGLWKTQYF.

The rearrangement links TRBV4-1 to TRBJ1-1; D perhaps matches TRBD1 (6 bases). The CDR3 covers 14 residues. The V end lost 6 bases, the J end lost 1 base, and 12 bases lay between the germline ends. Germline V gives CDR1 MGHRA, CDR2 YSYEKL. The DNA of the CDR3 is TGCGCCAGCAGGCGACCGACAGGGAACACTGAAGCTTTCTTT. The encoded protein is CASRRPTGNTEAFF.

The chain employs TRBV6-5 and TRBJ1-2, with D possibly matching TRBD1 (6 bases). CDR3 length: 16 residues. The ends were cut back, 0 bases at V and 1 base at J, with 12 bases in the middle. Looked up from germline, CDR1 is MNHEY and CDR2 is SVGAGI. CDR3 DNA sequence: TGTGCCAGCAGTTACTCGAAAAGGGGGAGTAACTATGGCTACACCTTC. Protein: CASSYSKRGSNYGYTF.

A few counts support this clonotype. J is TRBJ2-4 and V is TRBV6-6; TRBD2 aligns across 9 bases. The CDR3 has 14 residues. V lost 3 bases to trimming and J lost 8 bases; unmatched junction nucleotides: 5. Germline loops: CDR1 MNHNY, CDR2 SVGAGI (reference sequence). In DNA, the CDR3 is TGTGCCAGCAGTTATCTAGCGGGGAAGGACATTCAGTACTTC. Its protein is CASSYLAGKDIQYF.

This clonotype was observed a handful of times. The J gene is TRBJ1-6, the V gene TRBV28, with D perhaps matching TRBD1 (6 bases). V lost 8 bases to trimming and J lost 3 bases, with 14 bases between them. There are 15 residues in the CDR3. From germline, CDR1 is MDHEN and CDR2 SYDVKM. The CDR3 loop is CASVDSRIYNSPLHF. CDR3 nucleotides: TGTGCCAGCGTGGACAGTAGAATCTATAATTCACCCCTCCACTTT.

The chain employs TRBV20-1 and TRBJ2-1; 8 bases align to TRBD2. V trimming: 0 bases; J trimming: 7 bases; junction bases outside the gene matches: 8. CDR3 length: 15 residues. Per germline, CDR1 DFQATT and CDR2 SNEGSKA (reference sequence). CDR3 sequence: CSARDGASGFNEQFF. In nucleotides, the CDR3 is TGCAGTGCTAGAGATGGAGCTAGCGGGTTTAATGAGCAGTTCTTC.